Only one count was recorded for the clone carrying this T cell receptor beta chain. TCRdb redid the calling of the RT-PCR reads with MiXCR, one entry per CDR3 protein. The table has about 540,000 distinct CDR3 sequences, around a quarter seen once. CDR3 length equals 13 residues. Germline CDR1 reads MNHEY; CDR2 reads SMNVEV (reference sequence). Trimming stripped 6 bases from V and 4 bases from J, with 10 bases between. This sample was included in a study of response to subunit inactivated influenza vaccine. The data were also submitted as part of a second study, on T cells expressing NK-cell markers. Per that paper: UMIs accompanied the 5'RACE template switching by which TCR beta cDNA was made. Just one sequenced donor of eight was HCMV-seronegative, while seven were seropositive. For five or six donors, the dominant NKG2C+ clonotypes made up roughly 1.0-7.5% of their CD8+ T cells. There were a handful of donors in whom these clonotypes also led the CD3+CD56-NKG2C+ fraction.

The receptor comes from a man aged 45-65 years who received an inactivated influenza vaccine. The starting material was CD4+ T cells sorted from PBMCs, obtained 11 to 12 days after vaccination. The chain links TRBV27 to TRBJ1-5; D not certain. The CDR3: CASSSPGNQPQHF. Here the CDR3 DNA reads TGTGCCAGCAGCTCACCAGGAAATCAGCCCCAGCATTTT.